The TCR beta chain described here comes from a study of spatial heterogeneity in lung cancer. Overall study context: Detected sequences consistently included more beta-chain ones than alpha-chain ones.

The CDR3 runs 15 residues. Germline values: CDR1 SGHTA, CDR2 FQGTGA. V was pared by 5 bases and J by 4 bases, with 15 bases between. This clonotype is medium-sized within its sample. A distinct unique molecular identifier was carried by each TCR cDNA molecule. TCRdb called the 5' RACE reads again in MiXCR, with one record for every CDR3 protein. The sample records roughly 400 distinct CDR3 sequences, 9% to 10% being singletons. Stated time point: sample taken at primary tumor resection. Approximately 70 TRACERx patients with early, untreated non-small cell lung cancer donated samples. Tumor, nontumor lung or frozen PBMC supplied whole RNA, sequenced without sorting.

Sequenced here: normal lung tissue next to the tumor, sampled at surgery. This TCR was sampled from a female donor with early-stage non-small cell lung cancer. The chain links TRBV7-3 to TRBJ2-1; D possibly corresponds to TRBD2 (7 bases). CDR3 bases: TGTGCCAGCAGCCCGAGGGGGGGTAGGTACAATGAGCAGTTCTTC. Translation: CASSPRGGRYNEQFF.